These T cell receptor beta chains were read from a single sample in a study of CD8+CD57+ T cells in acquired aplastic anemia. TCRdb redid the calling of the reads with MiXCR, one entry per CDR3 protein. The sample lists 120,000 or so distinct CDR3 sequences, approximately 40% occurring once. Sequencing was done on a sample of sorted CD4+, CD8+, or CD8+CD57+ T cells (not recorded which) from PBMCs. Source of these receptors: a human donor with aplastic anemia. CDR3s include the opening cysteine and the closing phenylalanine or tryptophan. The D gene is left open where the match is weak. Size tells how often a clone was seen (once, few, many) or the class of an expanded clone, and some rows leave it out.

D: .
size: .
V: TRBV28
J: TRBJ1-5
DNA: TGTGCCACCAAAAGGAGCGGGGAACTCAATCAGCCCCAGCATTTT
CDR3: CATKRSGELNQPQHF

D: TRBD2
size: .
V: TRBV28
J: TRBJ2-1
DNA: TGTGCCAGCAGTCCTCGGGGGAGCGGGGGGGCCAGGGAGCAGTTCTTC
CDR3: CASSPRGSGGAREQFF

D: .
size: many
V: TRBV6-5
J: TRBJ1-2
DNA: TGTGCCAGCCGGGCCGGGGCCGATGGCTACACCTTC
CDR3: CASRAGADGYTF

D: TRBD2
size: once
V: TRBV20-1
J: TRBJ2-3
DNA: TGCAGTGCTAGTCCGACTAGCGGGGGCACAGATACGCAGTATTTT
CDR3: CSASPTSGGTDTQYF

D: .
size: .
V: TRBV5-1
J: TRBJ2-2
DNA: TGCGCCAGCAGCTTGGGGGCGGGCACGAACACCGGGGAGCTGTTTTTT
CDR3: CASSLGAGTNTGELFF

D: .
size: many
V: TRBV4-2
J: TRBJ1-1
DNA: TGTGCCAGCAGCCAAGAGATGCTGGGGGGCACTGAAGCTTTCTTT
CDR3: CASSQEMLGGTEAFF

D: .
size: .
V: TRBV15
J: TRBJ2-5
DNA: TGTGCCACCAGCAGGAGGAGCGGTGAAGAGACCCAGTACTTC
CDR3: CATSRRSGEETQYF

D: .
size: .
V: TRBV7-2
J: TRBJ2-2
DNA: TGTGCCAGCAGCTCCCGGACCGGGGAGCTGTTTTTT
CDR3: CASSSRTGELFF

D: .
size: few
V: TRBV3-1
J: TRBJ2-7
DNA: TGTGCCAGCAGCCCCGGGACTCCCTACGAGCAGTACTTC
CDR3: CASSPGTPYEQYF

D: .
size: .
V: TRBV19
J: TRBJ1-5
DNA: TGTGCCAGTAAGGGACTAGCGGGGATTAATCAGCCCCAGCATTTT
CDR3: CASKGLAGINQPQHF

D: .
size: .
V: TRBV5-1
J: TRBJ1-4
DNA: TGCGCCAGCAGTCGAGGTAGAACTAATGAAAAACTGTTTTTT
CDR3: CASSRGRTNEKLFF

D: TRBD1
size: many
V: TRBV12-5
J: TRBJ1-4
DNA: TGTGCTAGTGGCTGGGTCGGGACAGGGGATGAAAAACTGTTTTTT
CDR3: CASGWVGTGDEKLFF

D: .
size: .
V: TRBV18
J: TRBJ2-5
DNA: TGTGCCAGCTCAGAGGGAGGCGAGGCCCAGTACTTC
CDR3: CASSEGGEAQYF

D: .
size: .
V: TRBV15
J: TRBJ2-3
DNA: TGTGCCACCAGCACAGGGGGCACAGATACGCAGTATTTT
CDR3: CATSTGGTDTQYF

D: TRBD1
size: .
V: TRBV2
J: TRBJ1-6
DNA: TGTGCCAGCAGGGGACAGATTGGGATGTCACCCCTCCACTTT
CDR3: CASRGQIGMSPLHF

D: .
size: once
V: TRBV29-1
J: TRBJ2-1
DNA: TGCAGCGTTCCCGTGGTAGGGACCCTTAGGGATGAGCAGTTCTTC
CDR3: CSVPVVGTLRDEQFF

D: .
size: .
V: TRBV28
J: TRBJ1-1
DNA: TGTGCCAGCAGTTTACGGGCCCTGAACACTGAAGCTTTCTTT
CDR3: CASSLRALNTEAFF

D: TRBD1
size: many
V: TRBV5-1
J: TRBJ2-3
DNA: TGCGCCAGCAGCTTGGAGGGGGCCACAGATACGCAGTATTTT
CDR3: CASSLEGATDTQYF

D: .
size: many
V: TRBV19
J: TRBJ2-3
DNA: TGTGCCAGTAGTATGGTGGGTGGTAGCGGTACAGATACGCAGTATTTT
CDR3: CASSMVGGSGTDTQYF

D: .
size: .
V: TRBV24-1
J: TRBJ2-1
DNA: TGTGCCACCAGTGTCGGATATGAGCAGTTCTTC
CDR3: CATSVGYEQFF

D: .
size: .
V: TRBV29-1
J: TRBJ1-1
DNA: TGCGGCGTGGAGACCAGGTCCTCGAACACTGAAGCTTTCTTT
CDR3: CGVETRSSNTEAFF

D: .
size: many
V: TRBV7-2
J: TRBJ2-7
DNA: TGTGCCAGCAGCTTAGGGGACGGGGGGCTCTACGAGCAGTACTTC
CDR3: CASSLGDGGLYEQYF

D: .
size: .
V: TRBV2
J: TRBJ2-7
DNA: TGTGCCAGCAGCCTTAGCTTCCAACTCTACGAGCAGTACTTC
CDR3: CASSLSFQLYEQYF

D: TRBD2
size: many
V: TRBV6-6
J: TRBJ2-7
DNA: TGTGCCAGCAGTTACCGACTAGCGGGGACGACCTACGAGCAGTACTTC
CDR3: CASSYRLAGTTYEQYF

D: TRBD1
size: .
V: TRBV6-5
J: TRBJ2-2
DNA: TGTGCCAGCAGTTCCCGACAGGGGAGGCACACCGGGGAGCTGTTTTTT
CDR3: CASSSRQGRHTGELFF

D: .
size: many
V: TRBV6-1
J: TRBJ2-7
DNA: TGTGCCAGCAGTACCCCCTCCTACGAGCAGTACTTC
CDR3: CASSTPSYEQYF

D: .
size: .
V: TRBV7-8
J: TRBJ2-7
DNA: TGTGCCAGCAGCTTAGGGGACTCCTCCTACGAGCAGTACTTC
CDR3: CASSLGDSSYEQYF

D: .
size: many
V: TRBV6-1
J: TRBJ2-2
DNA: TGTGCCAGCAGTGATTGGGTGGGAGTGAACACCGGGGAGCTGTTTTTT
CDR3: CASSDWVGVNTGELFF

D: .
size: .
V: TRBV7-3
J: TRBJ1-1
DNA: TGTGCCAGCAGCGTCGCAGGGGCGCGCACTGAAGCTTTCTTT
CDR3: CASSVAGARTEAFF

D: .
size: few
V: TRBV19
J: TRBJ2-1
DNA: TGTGCCAGCTCACGGGACTTTGGAAATGAGCAGTTCTTC
CDR3: CASSRDFGNEQFF

D: TRBD1
size: .
V: TRBV6-1
J: TRBJ1-5
DNA: TGTGCCAGCAGAAAAATGACAGGGGCTCAGCCCCAGCATTTT
CDR3: CASRKMTGAQPQHF

D: .
size: many
V: TRBV15
J: TRBJ2-1
DNA: TGTGCCACCAGCAGAGAAAGGACCGGGAGTTGGCGGGATCATGAGCAGTTCTTC
CDR3: CATSRERTGSWRDHEQFF

D: .
size: many
V: TRBV6-1
J: TRBJ1-5
DNA: TGTGCCAGCAGTGGGGAGGGACGGGGAGCCAATCAGCCCCAGCATTTT
CDR3: CASSGEGRGANQPQHF

D: .
size: few
V: TRBV5-4
J: TRBJ2-2
DNA: TGTGCCAGCAGCCCGAGACTAGTGAACACCGGGGAGCTGTTTTTT
CDR3: CASSPRLVNTGELFF

D: .
size: .
V: TRBV19
J: TRBJ2-7
DNA: TGTGCCAGTAGCCCTTCATCCTCTACCTACGAGCAGTACTTC
CDR3: CASSPSSSTYEQYF

D: .
size: .
V: TRBV3-1
J: TRBJ1-1
DNA: TGTGCCAGCAGCCAAGAAGGAGGTCACACTGAAGCTTTCTTT
CDR3: CASSQEGGHTEAFF

D: .
size: .
V: TRBV5-4
J: TRBJ2-1
DNA: TGTGCCAGCAGCTTACCTCAGGGAAGGAGCTCCTACAATGAGCAGTTCTTC
CDR3: CASSLPQGRSSYNEQFF

D: TRBD1
size: many
V: TRBV2
J: TRBJ1-6
DNA: TGTGCCAGCAGGGTGGACAGGGCAGGGAATTCACCCCTCCACTTT
CDR3: CASRVDRAGNSPLHF

D: .
size: many
V: TRBV20-1
J: TRBJ1-6
DNA: TGCAGTGCTGGGCCCCCGACAACCTATAATTCACCCCTCCACTTT
CDR3: CSAGPPTTYNSPLHF

D: .
size: many
V: TRBV28
J: TRBJ1-6
DNA: TGTGCCAGCAGTACCACAGGAGGTAGATATAATTCACCCCTCCACTTT
CDR3: CASSTTGGRYNSPLHF